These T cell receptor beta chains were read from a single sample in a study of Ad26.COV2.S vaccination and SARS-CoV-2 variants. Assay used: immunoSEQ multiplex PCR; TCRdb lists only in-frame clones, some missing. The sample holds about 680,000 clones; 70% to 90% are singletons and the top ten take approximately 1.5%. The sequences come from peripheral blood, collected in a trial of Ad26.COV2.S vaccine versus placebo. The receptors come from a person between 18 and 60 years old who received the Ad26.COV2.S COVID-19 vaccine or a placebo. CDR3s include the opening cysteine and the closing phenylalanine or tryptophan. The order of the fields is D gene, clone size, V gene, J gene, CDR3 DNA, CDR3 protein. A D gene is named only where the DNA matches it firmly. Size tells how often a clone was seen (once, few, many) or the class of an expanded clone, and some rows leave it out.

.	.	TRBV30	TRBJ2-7	TGTGCCTGGAGTAGGCCTGGGGGTTTTGGGTACGAGCAGTACTTC	CAWSRPGGFGYEQYF
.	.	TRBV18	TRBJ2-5	TGTGCCAGCTCACCAACCCTTCAAGAGACCCAGTACTTC	CASSPTLQETQYF
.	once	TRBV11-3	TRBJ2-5	TGTGCCAGCAGCTTACCACACATTCGGGTTAGGGAGACCCAGTACTTC	CASSLPHIRVRETQYF
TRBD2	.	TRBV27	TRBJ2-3	TGTGCCAGCAGTTTATGGGCTAGCGGGAGGGCCAGGTCGGCAGATACGCAGTATTTT	CASSLWASGRARSADTQYF
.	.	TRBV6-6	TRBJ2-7	TGTGCCAGCAGTCAAGATGGGGGGCCCTACGAGCAGTACTTC	CASSQDGGPYEQYF
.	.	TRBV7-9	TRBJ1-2	TGTGCCAGCAGCTTGGACAGCCGACGCTATGGCTACACCTTC	CASSLDSRRYGYTF
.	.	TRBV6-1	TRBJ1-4	TGTGCCAGCAGTGAGTTCCGAGGGTCCGGCGAAAAACTGTTTTTT	CASSEFRGSGEKLFF
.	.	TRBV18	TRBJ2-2	TGTGCCAGCTCACCGGCCAGCAACACCGGGGAGCTGTTTTTT	CASSPASNTGELFF
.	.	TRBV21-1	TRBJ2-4	TGTGCCCCTCCCCCAGGGGGGTTC	CAPPPGGF
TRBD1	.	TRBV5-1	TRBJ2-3	TGCGCCAGCAGCTTGCCCGACAGGGTAGATACGCAGTATTTT	CASSLPDRVDTQYF
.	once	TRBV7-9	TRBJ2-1	TGTGCCAGCAGCTTCAGGACTACCTCCAATGAGCAGTTCTTC	CASSFRTTSNEQFF
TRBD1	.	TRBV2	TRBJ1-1	TGTGCCAGTGACCCGACAGGGGCCGGGGCTGAAGCTTTCTTT	CASDPTGAGAEAFF
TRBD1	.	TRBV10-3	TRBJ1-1	TGTGCCTCCAGAGGGGCGGCACAGGGGGACACTGAAGCTTTCTTT	CASRGAAQGDTEAFF
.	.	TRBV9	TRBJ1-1	TGTGCCAGCAGCGGACAGAGTCCAACAGGCGGAGCTTTCTTT	CASSGQSPTGGAFF
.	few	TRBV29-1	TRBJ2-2	TGCAGCGTTCAACGGGCAGGGGCAGGCACCGGGGAGCTGTTTTTT	CSVQRAGAGTGELFF
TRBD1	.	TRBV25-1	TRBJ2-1	TGTGCCAGCAGTGATCGTATCGGGACAGGGAGTAGTGAGCAGTTCTTC	CASSDRIGTGSSEQFF
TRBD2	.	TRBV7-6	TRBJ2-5	TGTGCCAGCAGCCACCCTAGCGGGAGGTTCCAAGAGACCCAGTACTTC	CASSHPSGRFQETQYF
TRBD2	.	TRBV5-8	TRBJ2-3	TGTGCCAGCAGCTTGGTCGCGGGAGGGCCGGATACGCAGTATTTT	CASSLVAGGPDTQYF
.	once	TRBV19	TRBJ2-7	TGTGCCAGTAGTATACAGGGTTCACTCTACGAGCAGTACTTC	CASSIQGSLYEQYF
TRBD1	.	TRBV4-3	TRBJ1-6	TGCGCCAGCAGCCAAGAAGGGACAGGGAATTCACCCCTCCACTTT	CASSQEGTGNSPLHF
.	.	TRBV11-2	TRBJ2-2	TGTGCCAGCAGCTTAGATGCTCGGACCTCGAACACCGGGGAGCTGTTTTTT	CASSLDARTSNTGELFF
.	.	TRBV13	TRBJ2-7	TGTGCCAGCAGCTTAGGTGGGTTAGAGCAGTACTTC	CASSLGGLEQYF
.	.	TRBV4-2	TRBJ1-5	TGTGCCAGCAGCCAAAACGGGGGATCCGGTCAGCCCCAGCATTTT	CASSQNGGSGQPQHF
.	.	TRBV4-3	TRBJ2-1	TGCGCCAGCAGCCAGCGGTTCTCCTACAATGAGCAGTTCTTC	CASSQRFSYNEQFF
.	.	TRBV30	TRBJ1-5	TGTGCCTGGAGTGCCGGGACAAGGGGACCTTATAGCAATCAGCCCCAGCATTTT	CAWSAGTRGPYSNQPQHF
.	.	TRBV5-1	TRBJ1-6	TGCGCCAGCAGCTCTCCGGACAGAGATAATTCACCCCTCCACTTT	CASSSPDRDNSPLHF
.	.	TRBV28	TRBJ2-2	TGTGCCAGCAGTCTTGGGAGCCGGGAGCTGTTTTTT	CASSLGSRELFF
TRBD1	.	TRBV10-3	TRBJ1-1	TGTGCCATCAGTCCCCAGGGGGCAACGACTGAAGCTTTCTTT	CAISPQGATTEAFF
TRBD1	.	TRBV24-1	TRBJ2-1	TGTGCCACCGGCGACAGGGGTAGGTGGGAGCAGTTCTTC	CATGDRGRWEQFF
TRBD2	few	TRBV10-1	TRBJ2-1	TGCGCCAGCAGTAGTCCAGCGGGAGGCCCCCGCAATGAGCAGTTCTTC	CASSSPAGGPRNEQFF
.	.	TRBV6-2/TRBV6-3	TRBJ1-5	TGTGCCAGCAGTAACCATGGGGGAAATCAGCCCCAGCATTTT	CASSNHGGNQPQHF
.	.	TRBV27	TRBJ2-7	TGTGCCAGCATGGGGACTGCGTTTTACGAGCAGTACTTC	CASMGTAFYEQYF
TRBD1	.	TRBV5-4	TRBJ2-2	TGTGCCAGCAGCTCCAAGGACAGGGCAAACGGGGAGCTGTTTTTT	CASSSKDRANGELFF
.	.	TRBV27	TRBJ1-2	TGTGCCAGCAGTTTACGGGGTCATGGCTACACCTTC	CASSLRGHGYTF